A selection of T cell receptor beta chains follows, all from one sample in a study of Graves' ophthalmopathy and Graves' hyperthyroidism. Each CDR3 protein is one row after TCRdb ran MiXCR on the multiplex PCR reads. The table has roughly 410,000 distinct CDR3 sequences, 15% seen once. Sequenced sample: peripheral blood. The receptors derive from a woman younger than 30 with stable Graves' hyperthyroidism. CDR3s leave out the opening cysteine and the closing phenylalanine or tryptophan.

>TRBJ1-2|11|TRBV20-1
SATDRENYGYT
>TRBJ1-1|12|TRBV11-3
ASSSDAGQPEAF
>TRBJ2-7|11|TRBV25-1
ASRLAGNLEQY
>TRBJ1-1|12|TRBV11-3
ASGLDPRQGRAF
>TRBJ2-7|16|TRBV6-2/TRBV6-3
ASRKEDSGAYHSYEQY
>TRBJ1-5|13|TRBV7-9
ASSFAGQGAQPQH
>TRBJ2-5|13|TRBV29-1
SVEGDRGRAETQY
>TRBJ2-2|12|TRBV11-2
ATTTSGARAELF
>TRBJ1-1|15|TRBV5-1
ASSSEQPSFMNTEAF
>TRBJ1-2|11|TRBV5-6
ASSFGTEAGYT
>TRBJ2-7|13|TRBV6-1
ASSSGTRSSYEQY
>TRBJ2-7|14|TRBV10-3
AISDRGQGENAEQY
>TRBJ1-2|13|TRBV28
ATVSHPDSFYGYT
>TRBJ1-5|14|TRBV18
ASSPGHPGSNQPQH
>TRBJ1-2|12|TRBV12-3/TRBV12-4
ASSQNRDHYGYT
>TRBJ2-3|15|TRBV19
ASSAHLTHARPDTQY
>TRBJ1-1|13|TRBV29-1
SVRAGPHPNTEAF
>TRBJ2-2|13|TRBV11-2
ASSNYRGRVGELF
>TRBJ1-2|13|TRBV12-3/TRBV12-4
ASSPNGEGAQGYT
>TRBJ1-6|12|TRBV20-1
SASSGTENSPLH
>TRBJ1-1|17|TRBV13
ASSLGGLGEGAEGTEAF
>TRBJ2-7|13|TRBV28
ASSRGSDPSYEQY
>TRBJ1-1|11|TRBV11-2
ASSPGTDTEAF
>TRBJ2-7|14|TRBV4-1
ASSQDLHPQAYEQY
>TRBJ1-5|12|TRBV2
ASSPGHDDQPQH
>TRBJ1-2|11|TRBV5-1
ASSPGDTTGYT
>TRBJ2-5|11|TRBV6-1
ASTRRGQETQY
>TRBJ1-5|13|TRBV11-2
ASSLGGESHQPQH
>TRBJ2-4|13|TRBV24-1
ATSERQGAKNIQY
>TRBJ1-1|10|TRBV5-6
ASSIGTGEAF
>TRBJ1-3|14|TRBV6-8
ASSYLTERSGNTIY
>TRBJ2-5|13|TRBV7-2
ASSLVGGAGETQY
>TRBJ2-2|13|TRBV10-2
ASSEWTGVPGELF
>TRBJ2-4|11|TRBV5-1
ASSSGTGNIKY
>TRBJ2-2|12|TRBV19
ASSLIHGTGELF
>TRBJ1-1|11|TRBV20-1
SARASGYTEAF
>TRBJ2-7|12|TRBV3-1
ASSQDEGFDEQY
>TRBJ2-7|13|TRBV2
ASSEGTGRPYEQY
>TRBJ1-1|13|TRBV11-2
ASSGGQGMNTEAF
>TRBJ1-1|10|TRBV12-3/TRBV12-4
ASSSAGRSAF
>TRBJ2-7|14|TRBV20-1
SVKDELGQATYEQY
>TRBJ2-7|14|TRBV11-2
ASSGTGTGGYYEQY
>TRBJ1-5|13|TRBV12-5
ASGWETGQRQPQH
>TRBJ1-5|12|TRBV20-1
SASLPGSNQPQH
>TRBJ2-7|12|TRBV9
ASSVAQGTYEQY
>TRBJ2-5|11|TRBV12-3/TRBV12-4
ASSPLRKETQY
>TRBJ2-3|12|TRBV2
ASWPSGGPDTQY
>TRBJ2-2|16|TRBV12-3/TRBV12-4
ASSPEGRGIRSTGELF